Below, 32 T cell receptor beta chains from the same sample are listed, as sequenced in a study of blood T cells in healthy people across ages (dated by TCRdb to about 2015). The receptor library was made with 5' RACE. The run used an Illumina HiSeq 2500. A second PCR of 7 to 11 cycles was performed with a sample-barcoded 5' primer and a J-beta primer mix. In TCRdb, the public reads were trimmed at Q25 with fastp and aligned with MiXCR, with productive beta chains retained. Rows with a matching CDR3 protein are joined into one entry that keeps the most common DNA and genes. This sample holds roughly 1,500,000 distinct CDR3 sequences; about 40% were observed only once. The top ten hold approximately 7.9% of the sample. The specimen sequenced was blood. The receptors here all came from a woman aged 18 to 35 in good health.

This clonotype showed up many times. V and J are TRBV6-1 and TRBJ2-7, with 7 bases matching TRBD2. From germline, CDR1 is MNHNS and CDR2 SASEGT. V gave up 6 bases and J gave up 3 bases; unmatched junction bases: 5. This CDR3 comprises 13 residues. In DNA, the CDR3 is TGTGCCAGCAGCGCAGCGGGGAACTACGAGCAGTACTTC. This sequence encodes CASSAAGNYEQYF.

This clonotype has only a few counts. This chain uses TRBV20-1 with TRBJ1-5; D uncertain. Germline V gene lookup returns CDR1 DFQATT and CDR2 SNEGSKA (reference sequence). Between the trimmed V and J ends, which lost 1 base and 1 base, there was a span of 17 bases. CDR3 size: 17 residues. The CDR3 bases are TGCAGTGCTAGAGGTTCAATATCTTCACGGAGCAATCAGCCCCAGCATTTT. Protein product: CSARGSISSRSNQPQHF.

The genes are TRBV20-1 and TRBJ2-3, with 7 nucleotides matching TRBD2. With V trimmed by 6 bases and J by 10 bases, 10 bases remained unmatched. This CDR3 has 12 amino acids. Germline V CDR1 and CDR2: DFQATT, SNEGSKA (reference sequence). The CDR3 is CSAGTTHLPQYF. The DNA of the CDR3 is TGCAGTGCAGGGACTACTCACTTGCCGCAGTATTTT.

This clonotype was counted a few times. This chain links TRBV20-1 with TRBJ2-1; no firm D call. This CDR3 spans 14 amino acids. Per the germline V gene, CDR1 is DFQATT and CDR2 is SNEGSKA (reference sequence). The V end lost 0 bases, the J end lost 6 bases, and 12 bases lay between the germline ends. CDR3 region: CSARDPPYANEQFF. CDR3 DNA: TGCAGTGCTAGAGATCCCCCTTATGCCAATGAGCAGTTCTTC.

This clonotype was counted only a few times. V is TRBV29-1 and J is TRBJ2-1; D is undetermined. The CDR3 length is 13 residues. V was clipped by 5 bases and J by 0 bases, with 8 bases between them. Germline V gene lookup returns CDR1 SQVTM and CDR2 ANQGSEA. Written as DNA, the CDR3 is TGCAGCGTTCGGGTAAGCTCCTACAATGAGCAGTTCTTC. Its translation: CSVRVSSYNEQFF.

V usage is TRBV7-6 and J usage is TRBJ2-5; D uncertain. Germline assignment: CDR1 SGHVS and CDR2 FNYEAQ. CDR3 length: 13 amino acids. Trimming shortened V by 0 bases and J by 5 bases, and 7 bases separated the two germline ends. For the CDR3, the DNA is TGTGCCAGCAGCTTAGCTGCGTTTGAGACCCAGTACTTC. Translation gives CASSLAAFETQYF.

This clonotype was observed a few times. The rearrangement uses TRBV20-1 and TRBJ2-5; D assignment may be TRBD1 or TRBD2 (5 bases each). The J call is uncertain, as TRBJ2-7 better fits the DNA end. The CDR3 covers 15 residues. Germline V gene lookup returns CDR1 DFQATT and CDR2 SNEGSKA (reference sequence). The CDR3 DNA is TGCAGTGCTAGGGGGATGGGTCGGGGCATCGACGAGCAGTACTTC. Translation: CSARGMGRGIDEQYF.

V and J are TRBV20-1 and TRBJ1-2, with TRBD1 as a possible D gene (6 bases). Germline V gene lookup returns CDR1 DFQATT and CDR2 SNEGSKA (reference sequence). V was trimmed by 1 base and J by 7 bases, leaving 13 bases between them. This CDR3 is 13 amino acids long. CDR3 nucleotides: TGCAGTGCTAGAGTACCGGGGGCTCTTGGCTACACCTTC. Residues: CSARVPGALGYTF.

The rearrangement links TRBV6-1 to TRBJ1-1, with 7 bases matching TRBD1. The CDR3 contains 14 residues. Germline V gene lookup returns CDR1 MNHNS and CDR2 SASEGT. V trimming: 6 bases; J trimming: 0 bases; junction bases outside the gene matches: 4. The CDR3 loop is CASRNDRVNTEAFF. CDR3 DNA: TGTGCCAGCAGGAACGACAGGGTGAACACTGAAGCTTTCTTT.

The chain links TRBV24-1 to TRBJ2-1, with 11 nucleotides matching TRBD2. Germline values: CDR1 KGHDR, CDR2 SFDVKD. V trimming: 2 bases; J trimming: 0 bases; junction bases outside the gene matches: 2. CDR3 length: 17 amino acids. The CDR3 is CATSDSTSGSSYNEQFF. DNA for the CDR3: TGTGCCACCAGTGATTCTACTAGCGGGAGCTCCTACAATGAGCAGTTCTTC.

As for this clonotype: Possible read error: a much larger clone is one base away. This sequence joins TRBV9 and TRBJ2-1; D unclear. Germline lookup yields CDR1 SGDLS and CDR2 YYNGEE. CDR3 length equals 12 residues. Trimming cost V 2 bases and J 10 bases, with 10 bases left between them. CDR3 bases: TGTGCCAGCAGCGTCAGAGATGACGAGCAGTTCTTC. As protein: CASSVRDDEQFF.

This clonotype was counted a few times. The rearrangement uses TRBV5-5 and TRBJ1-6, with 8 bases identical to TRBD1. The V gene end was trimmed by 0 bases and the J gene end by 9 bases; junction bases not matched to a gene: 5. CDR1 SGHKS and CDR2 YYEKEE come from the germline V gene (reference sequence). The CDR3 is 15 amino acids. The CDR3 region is CASSLADRDFSPLHF. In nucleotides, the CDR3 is TGTGCCAGCAGCTTGGCGGACAGGGATTTTTCACCCCTCCACTTT.

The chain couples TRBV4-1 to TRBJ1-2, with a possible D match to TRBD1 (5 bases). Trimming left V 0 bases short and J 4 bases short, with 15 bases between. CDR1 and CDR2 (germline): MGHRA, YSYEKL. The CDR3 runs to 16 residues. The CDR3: CASSQDWGHAGYGYTF. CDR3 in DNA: TGCGCCAGCAGCCAAGATTGGGGCCACGCGGGCTATGGCTACACCTTC.

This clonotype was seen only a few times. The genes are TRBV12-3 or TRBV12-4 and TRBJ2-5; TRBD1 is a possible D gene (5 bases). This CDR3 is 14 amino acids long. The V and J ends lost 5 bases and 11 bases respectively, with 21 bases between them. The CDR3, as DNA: TGTGCCAGCAGTCCCCGACAGTTCTCCCATGAGCAGTACTTC. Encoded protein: CASSPRQFSHEQYF.

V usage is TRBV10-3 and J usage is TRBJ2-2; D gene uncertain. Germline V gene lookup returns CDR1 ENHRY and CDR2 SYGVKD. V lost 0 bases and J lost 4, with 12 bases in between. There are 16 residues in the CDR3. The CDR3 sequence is CAISESGKGSTGELFF. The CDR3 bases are TGTGCCATCAGTGAGTCGGGGAAGGGATCCACCGGGGAGCTGTTTTTT.

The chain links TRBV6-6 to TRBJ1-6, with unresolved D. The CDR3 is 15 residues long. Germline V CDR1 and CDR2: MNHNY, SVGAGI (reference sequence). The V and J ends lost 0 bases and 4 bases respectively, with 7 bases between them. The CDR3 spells CASSYSGQYNSPLHF. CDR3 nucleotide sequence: TGTGCCAGCAGTTACTCCGGCCAATATAATTCACCCCTCCACTTT.

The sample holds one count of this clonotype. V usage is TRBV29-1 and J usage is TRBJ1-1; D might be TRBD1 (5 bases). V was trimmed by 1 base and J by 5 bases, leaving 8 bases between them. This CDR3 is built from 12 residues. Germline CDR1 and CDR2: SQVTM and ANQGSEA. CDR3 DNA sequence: TGCAGCGTTGAAGTCCAGGGAACTGAAGCTTTCTTT. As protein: CSVEVQGTEAFF.

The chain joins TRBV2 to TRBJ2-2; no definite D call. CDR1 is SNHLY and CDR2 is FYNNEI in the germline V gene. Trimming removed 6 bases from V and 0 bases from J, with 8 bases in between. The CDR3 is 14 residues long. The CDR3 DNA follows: TGTGCCAGCAGGACAAACGCGAACACCGGGGAGCTGTTTTTT. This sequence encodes CASRTNANTGELFF. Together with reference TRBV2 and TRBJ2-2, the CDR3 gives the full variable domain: EPEVTQTPSHQVTQMGQEVILRCVPISNHLYFYWYRQILGQKVEFLVSFYNNEISEKSEIFDDQFSVERPDGSNFTLKIRSTKLEDSAMYFCASRTNANTGELFFGEGSRLTVL.

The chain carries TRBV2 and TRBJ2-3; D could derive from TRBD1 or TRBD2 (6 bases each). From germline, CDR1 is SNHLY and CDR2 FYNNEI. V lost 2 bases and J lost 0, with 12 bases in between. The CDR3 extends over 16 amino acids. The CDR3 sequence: CASSERGAGSTDTQYF. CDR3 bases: TGTGCCAGCAGTGAAAGGGGGGCCGGGAGCACAGATACGCAGTATTTT.

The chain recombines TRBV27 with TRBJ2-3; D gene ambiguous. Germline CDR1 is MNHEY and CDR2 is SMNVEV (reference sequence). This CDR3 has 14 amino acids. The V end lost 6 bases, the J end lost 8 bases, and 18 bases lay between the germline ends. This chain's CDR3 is CASSPVGGAITQYF. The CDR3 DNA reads TGTGCCAGCAGCCCGGTTGGTGGCGCAATTACGCAGTATTTT.

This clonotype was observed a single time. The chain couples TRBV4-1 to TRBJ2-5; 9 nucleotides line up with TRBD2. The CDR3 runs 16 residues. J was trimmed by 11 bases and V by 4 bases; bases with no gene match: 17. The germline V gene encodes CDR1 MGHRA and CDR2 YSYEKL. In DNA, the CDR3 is TGCGCCAGCAGCCGAGAGACTAGCGGTATGATAGCGGGGCAGTACTTC. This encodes CASSRETSGMIAGQYF.

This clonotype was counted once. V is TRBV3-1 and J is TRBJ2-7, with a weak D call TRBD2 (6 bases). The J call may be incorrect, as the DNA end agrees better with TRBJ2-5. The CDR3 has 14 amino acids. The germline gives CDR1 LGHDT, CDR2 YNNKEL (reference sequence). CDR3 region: CASSQNHGSGTQYF. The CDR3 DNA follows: TGTGCCAGCAGCCAAAATCACGGGAGTGGGACCCAGTACTTC.

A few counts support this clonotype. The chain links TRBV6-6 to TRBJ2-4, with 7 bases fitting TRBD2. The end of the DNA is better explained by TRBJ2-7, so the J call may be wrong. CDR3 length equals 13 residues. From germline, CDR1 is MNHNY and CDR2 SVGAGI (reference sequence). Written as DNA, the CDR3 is TGTGCCAGCAGTTACGGGACTAATTCCGAGCAGTACTTC. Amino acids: CASSYGTNSEQYF.

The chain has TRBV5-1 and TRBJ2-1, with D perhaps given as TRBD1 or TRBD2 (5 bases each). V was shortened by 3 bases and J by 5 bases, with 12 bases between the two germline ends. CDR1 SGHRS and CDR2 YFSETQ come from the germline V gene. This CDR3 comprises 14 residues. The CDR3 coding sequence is TGCGCCAGCAGCTCGGGACCAGCGGACAATGAGCAGTTCTTC. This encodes CASSSGPADNEQFF. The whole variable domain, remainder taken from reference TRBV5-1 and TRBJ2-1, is KAGVTQTPRYLIKTRGQQVTLSCSPISGHRSVSWYQQTPGQGLQFLFEYFSETQRNKGNFPGRFSGRQFSNSRSEMNVSTLELGDSALYLCASSSGPADNEQFFGPGTRLTVL.

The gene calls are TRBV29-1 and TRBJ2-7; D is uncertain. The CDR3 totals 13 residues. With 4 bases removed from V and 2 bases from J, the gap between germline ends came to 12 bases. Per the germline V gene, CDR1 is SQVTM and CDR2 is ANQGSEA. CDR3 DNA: TGCAGCGTTGTAACAAGGGAAGCCTACGAGCAGTACTTC. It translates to CSVVTREAYEQYF.

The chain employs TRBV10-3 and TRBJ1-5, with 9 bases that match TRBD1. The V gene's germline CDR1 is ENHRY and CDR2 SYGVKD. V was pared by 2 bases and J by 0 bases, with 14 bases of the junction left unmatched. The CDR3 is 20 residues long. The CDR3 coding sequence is TGTGCCATCAGTGAGGGCCCGGGACAGGGTTCTCCTTATAGCAATCAGCCCCAGCATTTT. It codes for CAISEGPGQGSPYSNQPQHF.

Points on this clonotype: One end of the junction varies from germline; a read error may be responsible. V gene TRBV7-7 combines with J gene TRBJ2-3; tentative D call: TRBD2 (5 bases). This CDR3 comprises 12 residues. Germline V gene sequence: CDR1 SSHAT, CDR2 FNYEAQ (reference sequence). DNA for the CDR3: TGTGCTAGCAGCTATGACGGGGTTACGCAGTATTTT. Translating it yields CASSYDGVTQYF.

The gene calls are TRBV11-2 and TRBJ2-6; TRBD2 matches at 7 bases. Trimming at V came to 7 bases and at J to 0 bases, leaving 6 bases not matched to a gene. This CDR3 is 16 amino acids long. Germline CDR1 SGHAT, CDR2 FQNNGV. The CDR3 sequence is CASTGGPRSGANVLTF. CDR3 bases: TGTGCCAGCACGGGGGGACCCCGCTCTGGGGCCAACGTCCTGACTTTC.

Written as DNA, the CDR3 is TGTGCCAGCAGTGTTGACCCGAACAGGGGGCCCAAAAACATTCAGTACTTC. Translating it yields CASSVDPNRGPKNIQYF. The chain couples TRBV6-6 to TRBJ2-4, with 9 bases aligning to TRBD1. Germline V gene data show CDR1 as MNHNY and CDR2 as SVGAGI (reference sequence). This CDR3 has 17 residues. Trimming took 5 bases from V and 2 from J; bases not matched to a gene: 10.

CDR3 protein: CAISDGRDNEQFF. The CDR3 DNA reads as TGTGCCATCAGTGATGGGCGGGACAATGAGCAGTTCTTC. The chain employs TRBV10-3 and TRBJ2-1, with D maybe TRBD2 (5 bases). Germline V gives CDR1 ENHRY, CDR2 SYGVKD. This CDR3 has 13 amino acids. The V and J ends lost 3 bases and 5 bases respectively, with 8 bases between them.

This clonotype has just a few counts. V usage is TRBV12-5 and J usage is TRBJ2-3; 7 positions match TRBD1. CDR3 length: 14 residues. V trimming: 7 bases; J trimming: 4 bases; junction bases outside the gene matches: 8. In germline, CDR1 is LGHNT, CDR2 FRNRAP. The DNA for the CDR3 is TGTGCTAGTGCGCACAGCACAGGGGCAGATACGCAGTATTTT. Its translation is CASAHSTGADTQYF.

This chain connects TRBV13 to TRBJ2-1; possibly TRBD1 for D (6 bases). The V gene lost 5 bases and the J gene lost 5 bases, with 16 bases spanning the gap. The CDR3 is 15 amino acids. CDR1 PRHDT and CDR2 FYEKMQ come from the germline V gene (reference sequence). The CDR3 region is CASSAPGTRHNEQFF. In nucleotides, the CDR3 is TGTGCCAGCAGCGCACCAGGGACACGTCACAATGAGCAGTTCTTC. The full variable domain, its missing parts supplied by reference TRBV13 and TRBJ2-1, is AAGVIQSPRHLIKEKRETATLKCYPIPRHDTVYWYQQGPGQDPQFLISFYEKMQSDKGSIPDRFSAQQFSDYHSELNMSSLELGDSALYFCASSAPGTRHNEQFFGPGTRLTVL.